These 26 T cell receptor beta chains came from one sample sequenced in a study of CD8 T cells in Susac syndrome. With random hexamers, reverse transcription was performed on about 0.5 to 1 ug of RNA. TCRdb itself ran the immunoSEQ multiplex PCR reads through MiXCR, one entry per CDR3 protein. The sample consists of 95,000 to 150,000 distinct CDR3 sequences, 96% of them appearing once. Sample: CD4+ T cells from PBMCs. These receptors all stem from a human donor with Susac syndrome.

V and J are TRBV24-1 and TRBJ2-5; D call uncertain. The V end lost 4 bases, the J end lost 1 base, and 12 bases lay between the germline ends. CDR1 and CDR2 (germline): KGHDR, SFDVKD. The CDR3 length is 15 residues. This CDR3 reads CATSDRRNLQETQYF. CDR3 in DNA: TGTGCCACCAGTGACCGTAGGAACCTCCAAGAGACCCAGTACTTC.

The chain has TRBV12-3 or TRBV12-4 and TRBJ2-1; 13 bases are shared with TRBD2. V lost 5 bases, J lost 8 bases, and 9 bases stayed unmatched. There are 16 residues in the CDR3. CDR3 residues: CASSRGLAGKGYEQFF. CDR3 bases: TGTGCCAGCAGTAGGGGACTAGCGGGAAAAGGTTATGAGCAGTTCTTC.

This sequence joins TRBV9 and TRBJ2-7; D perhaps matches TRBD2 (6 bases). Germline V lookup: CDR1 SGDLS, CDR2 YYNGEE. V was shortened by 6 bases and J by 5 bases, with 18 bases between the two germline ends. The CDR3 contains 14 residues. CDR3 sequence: CASNPGTSGNEQYF. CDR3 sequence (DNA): TGTGCCAGCAATCCCGGGACTTCGGGGAACGAGCAGTACTTC. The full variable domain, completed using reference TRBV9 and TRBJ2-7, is DSGVTQTPKHLITATGQRVTLRCSPRSGDLSVYWYQQSLDQGLQFLIQYYNGEERAKGNILERFSAQQFPDLHSELNLSSLELGDSALYFCASNPGTSGNEQYFGPGTRLTVT.

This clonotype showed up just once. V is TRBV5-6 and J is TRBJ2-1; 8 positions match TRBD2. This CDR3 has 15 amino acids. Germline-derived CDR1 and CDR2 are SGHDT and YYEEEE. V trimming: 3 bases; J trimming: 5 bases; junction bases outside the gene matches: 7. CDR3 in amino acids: CASSSGVAGHNEQFF. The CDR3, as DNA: TGTGCCAGCAGCTCCGGAGTAGCGGGACACAATGAGCAGTTCTTC.

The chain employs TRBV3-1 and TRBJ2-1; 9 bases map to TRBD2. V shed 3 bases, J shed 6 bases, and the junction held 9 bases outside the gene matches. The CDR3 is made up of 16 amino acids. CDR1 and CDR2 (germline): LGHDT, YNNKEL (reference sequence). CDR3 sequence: CASSQGLAGIFNEQFF. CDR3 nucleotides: TGTGCCAGCAGCCAGGGTCTAGCGGGAATTTTCAATGAGCAGTTCTTC.

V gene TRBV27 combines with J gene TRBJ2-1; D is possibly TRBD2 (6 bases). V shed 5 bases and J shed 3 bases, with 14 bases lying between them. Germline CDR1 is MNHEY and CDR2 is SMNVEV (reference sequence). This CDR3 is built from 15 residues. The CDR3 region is CASSATRDFYNEQFF. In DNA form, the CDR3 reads TGTGCCAGCAGTGCCACCCGGGACTTCTACAATGAGCAGTTCTTC.

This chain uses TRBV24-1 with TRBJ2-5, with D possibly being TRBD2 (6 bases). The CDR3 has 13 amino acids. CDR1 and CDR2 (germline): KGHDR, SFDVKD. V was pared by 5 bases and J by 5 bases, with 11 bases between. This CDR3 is CATSVGRKETQYF. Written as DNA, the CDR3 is TGTGCCACCAGTGTTGGGAGGAAGGAGACCCAGTACTTC.

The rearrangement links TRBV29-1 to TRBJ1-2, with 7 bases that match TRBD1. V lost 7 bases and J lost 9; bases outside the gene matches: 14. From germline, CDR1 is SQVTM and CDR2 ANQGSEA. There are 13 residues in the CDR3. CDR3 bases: TGCAGCGCTACGACAAAAGGGGGCGGAAGCTACACCTTC. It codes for CSATTKGGGSYTF.

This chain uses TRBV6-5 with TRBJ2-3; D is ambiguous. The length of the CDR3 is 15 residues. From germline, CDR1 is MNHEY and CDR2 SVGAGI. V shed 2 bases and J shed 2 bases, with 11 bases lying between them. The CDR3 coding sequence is TGTGCCAGCAGTTACGGTGGACCGACCACAGATACGCAGTATTTT. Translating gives CASSYGGPTTDTQYF.

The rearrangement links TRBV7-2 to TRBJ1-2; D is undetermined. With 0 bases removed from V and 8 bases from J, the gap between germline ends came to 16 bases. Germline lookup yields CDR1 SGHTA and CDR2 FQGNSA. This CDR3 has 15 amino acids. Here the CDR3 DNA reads TGTGCCAGCAGCTTAGCGGCAGACCTTATGAGGGGCTACACCTTC. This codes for CASSLAADLMRGYTF.

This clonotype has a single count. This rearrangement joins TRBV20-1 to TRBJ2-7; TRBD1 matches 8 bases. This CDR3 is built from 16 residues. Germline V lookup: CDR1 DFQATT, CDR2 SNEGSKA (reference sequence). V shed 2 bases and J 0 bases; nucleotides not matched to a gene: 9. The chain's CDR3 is CSARLLDRASSYEQYF. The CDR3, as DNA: TGCAGTGCTAGACTTCTGGACAGGGCATCCTCCTACGAGCAGTACTTC.

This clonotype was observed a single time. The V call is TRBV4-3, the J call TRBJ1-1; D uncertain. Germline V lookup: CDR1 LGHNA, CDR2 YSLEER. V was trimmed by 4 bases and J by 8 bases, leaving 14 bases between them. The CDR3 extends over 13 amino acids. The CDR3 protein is CASSLSSDSEAFF. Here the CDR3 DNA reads TGCGCCAGCAGCCTCAGCTCCGATTCAGAAGCTTTCTTT.

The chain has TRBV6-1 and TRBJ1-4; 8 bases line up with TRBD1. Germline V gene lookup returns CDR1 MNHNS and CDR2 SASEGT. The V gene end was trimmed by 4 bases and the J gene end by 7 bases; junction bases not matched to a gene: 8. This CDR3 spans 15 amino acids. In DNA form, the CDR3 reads TGTGCCAGCAGTGGTCAGGGGGCGACGAGTGAAAAACTGTTTTTT. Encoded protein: CASSGQGATSEKLFF.

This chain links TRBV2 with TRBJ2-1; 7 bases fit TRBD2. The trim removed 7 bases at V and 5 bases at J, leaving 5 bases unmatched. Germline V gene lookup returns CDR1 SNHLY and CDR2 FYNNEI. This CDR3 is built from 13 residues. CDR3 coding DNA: TGTGCCAGCAAAACTAGCGTTAACAATGAGCAGTTCTTC. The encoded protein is CASKTSVNNEQFF.

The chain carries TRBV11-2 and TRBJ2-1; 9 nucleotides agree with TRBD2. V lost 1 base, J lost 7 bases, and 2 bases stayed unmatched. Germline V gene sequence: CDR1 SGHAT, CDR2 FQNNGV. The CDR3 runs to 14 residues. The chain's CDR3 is CASSLATSGNEQFF. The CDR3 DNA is TGTGCCAGCAGCTTAGCCACTAGCGGGAATGAGCAGTTCTTC.

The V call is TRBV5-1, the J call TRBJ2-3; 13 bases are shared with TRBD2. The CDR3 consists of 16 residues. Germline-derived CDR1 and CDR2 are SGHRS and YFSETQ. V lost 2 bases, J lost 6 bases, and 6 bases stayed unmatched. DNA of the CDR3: TGCGCCAGCAGCTTCCGGACTAGCGGGAGTGGGGATACGCAGTATTTT. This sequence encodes CASSFRTSGSGDTQYF.

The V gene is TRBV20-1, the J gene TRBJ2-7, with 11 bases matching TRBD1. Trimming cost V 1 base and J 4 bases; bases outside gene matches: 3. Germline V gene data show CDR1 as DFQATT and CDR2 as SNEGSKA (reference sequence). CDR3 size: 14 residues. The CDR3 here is CSARVGQGEYEQYF. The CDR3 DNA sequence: TGCAGTGCTAGAGTGGGACAGGGGGAGTACGAGCAGTACTTC.

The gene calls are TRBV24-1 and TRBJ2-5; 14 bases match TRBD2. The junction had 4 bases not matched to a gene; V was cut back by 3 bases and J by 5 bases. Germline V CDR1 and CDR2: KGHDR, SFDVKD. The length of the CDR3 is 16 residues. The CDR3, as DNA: TGTGCCACCAGTGATGGGACTAGCGGGAGAGGGGAGACCCAGTACTTC. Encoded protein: CATSDGTSGRGETQYF.

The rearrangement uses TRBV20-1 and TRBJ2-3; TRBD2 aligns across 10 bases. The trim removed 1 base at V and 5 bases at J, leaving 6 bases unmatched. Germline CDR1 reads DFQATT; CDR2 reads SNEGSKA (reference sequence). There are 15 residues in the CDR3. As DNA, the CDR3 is TGCAGTGCTAGAGTGCTAGCGGGGGAGCGAGATACGCAGTATTTT. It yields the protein CSARVLAGERDTQYF.

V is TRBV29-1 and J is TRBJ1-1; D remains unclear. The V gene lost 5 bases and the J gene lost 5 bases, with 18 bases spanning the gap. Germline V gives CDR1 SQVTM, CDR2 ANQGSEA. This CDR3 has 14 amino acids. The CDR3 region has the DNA TGCAGCGTTCGTAGGGTTCTAAGTGAAACTGAAGCTTTCTTT. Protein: CSVRRVLSETEAFF.

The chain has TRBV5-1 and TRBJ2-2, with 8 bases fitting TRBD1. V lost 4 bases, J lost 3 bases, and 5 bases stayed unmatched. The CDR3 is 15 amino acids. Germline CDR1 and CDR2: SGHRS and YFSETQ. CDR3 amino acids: CASSIGQGYTGELFF. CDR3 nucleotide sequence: TGCGCCAGCAGCATCGGACAGGGTTACACCGGGGAGCTGTTTTTT.

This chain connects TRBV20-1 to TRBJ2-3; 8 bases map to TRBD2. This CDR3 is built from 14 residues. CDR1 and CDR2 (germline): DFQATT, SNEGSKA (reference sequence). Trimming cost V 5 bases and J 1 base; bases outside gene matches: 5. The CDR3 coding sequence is TGCAGTGCTTTCAAACTAGCGGGCACAGATACGCAGTATTTT. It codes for CSAFKLAGTDTQYF.

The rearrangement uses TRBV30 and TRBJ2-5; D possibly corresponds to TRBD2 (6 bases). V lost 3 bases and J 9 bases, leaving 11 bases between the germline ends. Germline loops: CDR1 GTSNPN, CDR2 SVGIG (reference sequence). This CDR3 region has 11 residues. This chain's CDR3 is CAWRRGWAQYF. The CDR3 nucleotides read TGTGCCTGGAGGCGGGGATGGGCCCAGTACTTC. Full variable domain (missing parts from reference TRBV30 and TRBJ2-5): SQTIHQWPATLVQPVGSPLSLECTVEGTSNPNLYWYRQAAGRGLQLLFYSVGIGQISSEVPQNLSASRPQDRQFILSSKKLLLSDSGFYLCAWRRGWAQYFGPGTRLLVL.

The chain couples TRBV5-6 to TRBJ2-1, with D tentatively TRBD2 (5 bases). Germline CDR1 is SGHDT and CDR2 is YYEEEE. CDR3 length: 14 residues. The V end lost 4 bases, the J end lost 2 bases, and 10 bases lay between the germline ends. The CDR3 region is CASSQSGTYNEQFF. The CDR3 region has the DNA TGTGCCAGCAGCCAAAGCGGAACCTACAATGAGCAGTTCTTC.

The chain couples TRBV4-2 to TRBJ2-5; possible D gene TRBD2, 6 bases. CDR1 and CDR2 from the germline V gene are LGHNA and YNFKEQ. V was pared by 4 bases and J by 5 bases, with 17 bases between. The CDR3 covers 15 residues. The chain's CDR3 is CASSPRTKLEETQYF. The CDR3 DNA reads TGTGCCAGCAGCCCCCGGACTAAGTTGGAGGAGACCCAGTACTTC.

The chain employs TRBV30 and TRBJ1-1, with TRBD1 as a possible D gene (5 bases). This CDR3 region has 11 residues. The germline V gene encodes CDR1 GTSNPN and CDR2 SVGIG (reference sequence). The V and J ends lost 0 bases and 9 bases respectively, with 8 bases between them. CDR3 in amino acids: CAWSVGTQAFF. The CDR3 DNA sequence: TGTGCCTGGAGTGTAGGGACCCAAGCTTTCTTT. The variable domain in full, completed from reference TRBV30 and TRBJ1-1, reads SQTIHQWPATLVQPVGSPLSLECTVEGTSNPNLYWYRQAAGRGLQLLFYSVGIGQISSEVPQNLSASRPQDRQFILSSKKLLLSDSGFYLCAWSVGTQAFFGQGTRLTVV.